Below are 17 T cell receptor beta chains sequenced from a single sample in a study of cytomegalovirus exposure and HLA in healthy donors. This PCR relied on a set of 60 Vbeta primers and 13 Jbeta primers. Sequencing was performed with immunoSEQ multiplex PCR; in TCRdb, only in-frame clones are kept and a portion is missing. The sample holds under 95,000 clones, around 8% seen once. The sequenced sample was PBMCs. The receptors here all came from a man aged 45-60 years in good health and CMV-seronegative.

The chain carries TRBV11-2 and TRBJ2-1; D unclear. CDR3 length: 12 amino acids. Germline V CDR1 and CDR2: SGHAT, FQNNGV. Trimming took 5 bases from V and 6 from J, leaving 8 bases between them. As DNA, the CDR3 is TGTGCCAGCAGCCCCCTTCCCAATGAGCAGTTCTTC. Its protein product is CASSPLPNEQFF.

This clone appeared a few times. The genes are TRBV29-1 and TRBJ2-3, with D possibly matching TRBD2 (6 bases). This CDR3 is 12 amino acids long. The germline CDR1 and CDR2 sequences are SQVTM and ANQGSEA. Trimming pared 4 bases from V and 1 base from J, leaving 6 bases between. The CDR3 loop is CSVGGGTDTQYF. CDR3 in DNA: TGCAGCGTTGGGGGGGGCACAGATACGCAGTATTTT.

This sequence joins TRBV5-4 and TRBJ2-1; 7 positions match TRBD2. V shed 7 bases, J shed 0 bases, and the junction held 10 bases outside the gene matches. The germline gives CDR1 SGHNT, CDR2 YYREEE (reference sequence). The CDR3 is made up of 16 amino acids. The CDR3 sequence is CASGPGGQSSYNEQFF. The CDR3 bases are TGTGCCAGCGGCCCGGGAGGCCAGAGCTCCTACAATGAGCAGTTCTTC. Drawing the rest from reference TRBV5-4 and TRBJ2-1, the complete variable domain is ETGVTQSPTHLIKTRGQQVTLRCSSQSGHNTVSWYQQALGQGPQFIFQYYREEENGRGNFPPRFSGLQFPNYSSELNVNALELDDSALYLCASGPGGQSSYNEQFFGPGTRLTVL.

This chain joins TRBV4-1 and TRBJ2-7; possible D gene TRBD1, 6 bases. The CDR3 extends over 14 amino acids. V dropped 0 bases and J dropped 5 bases, with 11 bases sitting between them. Germline assignment: CDR1 MGHRA and CDR2 YSYEKL. The CDR3 region is CASSQDTGKNEQYF. The CDR3 bases are TGCGCCAGCAGCCAAGATACAGGGAAAAACGAGCAGTACTTC.

Only a few counts were recorded for this clone. The chain is built from TRBV14 and TRBJ2-7; D may be TRBD2 (5 bases). Trimming took 0 bases from V and 5 from J, leaving 17 bases between them. The germline V gene encodes CDR1 SGHDN and CDR2 FVKESK. This CDR3 is built from 16 residues. The DNA of the CDR3 is TGTGCCAGCAGCCAAGATGGGATTCGAGGGAAGGACGAGCAGTACTTC. Translation: CASSQDGIRGKDEQYF.

In its sample, this clone was seen a few times. The genes are TRBV9 and TRBJ2-2; tentatively, D is TRBD1 (5 bases). This CDR3 is 13 amino acids long. The germline V and J ends were trimmed by 0 bases and 5 bases, with 5 bases remaining between them. CDR1 SGDLS and CDR2 YYNGEE come from the germline V gene. The CDR3 nucleotides are TGTGCCAGCAGCGTAGGACAGACCGGGGAGCTGTTTTTT. Its protein product is CASSVGQTGELFF. Drawing the rest from reference TRBV9 and TRBJ2-2, the complete variable domain is DSGVTQTPKHLITATGQRVTLRCSPRSGDLSVYWYQQSLDQGLQFLIQYYNGEERAKGNILERFSAQQFPDLHSELNLSSLELGDSALYFCASSVGQTGELFFGEGSRLTVL.

This clone was detected only a few times. This rearrangement joins TRBV4-2 to TRBJ2-3; 9 nucleotides match TRBD2. There are 18 residues in the CDR3. Trimming took 2 bases from V and 2 from J; bases not matched to a gene: 11. Per the germline V gene, CDR1 is LGHNA and CDR2 is YNFKEQ. The CDR3 nucleotides read TGTGCCAGCAGCCAACGGGGACTAGCCGACACCAACACAGATACGCAGTATTTT. This gives the protein CASSQRGLADTNTDTQYF.

A note on this clone: The junction departs from germline at one end; a sequencing error may be responsible. The chain couples TRBV7-3 to TRBJ2-3; weak D call: TRBD1 (5 bases). From germline, CDR1 is SGHTA and CDR2 FQGTGA. This CDR3 spans 15 amino acids. The CDR3 DNA reads as TGTGCCAGCAGCCCGGGCCTCCCCCCCACAGGTACGCAGTATTTT. This encodes CASSPGLPPTGTQYF.

The chain combines TRBV11-3 with TRBJ2-1; the match to TRBD2 covers 7 bases. Losses at the gene ends were 5 bases for V and 8 bases for J; bases not matched to a gene: 6. CDR1 is SGHNT and CDR2 is YENEEA in the germline V gene. The CDR3 contains 13 residues. CDR3 residues: CASSRTGGYEQFF. CDR3 in DNA: TGTGCCAGCAGCCGGACCGGGGGGTATGAGCAGTTCTTC.

V is TRBV9 and J is TRBJ2-3; TRBD2 matches 11 bases. Germline V gene lookup returns CDR1 SGDLS and CDR2 YYNGEE. J gave up 0 bases and V 0 bases, and 3 bases lay outside the gene matches. This CDR3 is built from 17 residues. The CDR3: CASSVVPSGRSTDTQYF. DNA of the CDR3: TGTGCCAGCAGCGTAGTCCCTAGCGGGAGGAGCACAGATACGCAGTATTTT. The whole variable domain, filled in from reference TRBV9 and TRBJ2-3, reads DSGVTQTPKHLITATGQRVTLRCSPRSGDLSVYWYQQSLDQGLQFLIQYYNGEERAKGNILERFSAQQFPDLHSELNLSSLELGDSALYFCASSVVPSGRSTDTQYFGPGTRLTVL.

This clone turned up a few times. The chain is built from TRBV11-2 and TRBJ2-1, with 10 bases aligning to TRBD1. This CDR3 has 15 residues. Trimming removed 5 bases from V and 9 bases from J; junction bases left unmatched: 10. The germline CDR1 and CDR2 sequences are SGHAT and FQNNGV. The CDR3 region is CASSPRQGASSEQFF. The CDR3 coding sequence is TGTGCCAGCAGCCCCCGACAGGGGGCTTCGTCTGAGCAGTTCTTC.

This clone has just a few counts. The chain recombines TRBV10-3 with TRBJ2-7, with D possibly TRBD1 on 5 matching bases. Germline CDR1 and CDR2: ENHRY and SYGVKD. V shed 8 bases and J shed 4 bases, with 27 bases lying between them. The CDR3 runs 17 residues. In DNA form, the CDR3 reads TGTGCCATCTCTCAGACAGCCCCCTACGAACCATCATACGAGCAGTACTTC. This encodes CAISQTAPYEPSYEQYF.

A few counts support this clone. This chain connects TRBV5-6 to TRBJ2-3; 10 positions match TRBD2. J gave up 4 bases and V 4 bases, and 12 bases lay outside the gene matches. Germline loops: CDR1 SGHDT, CDR2 YYEEEE. This CDR3 is built from 17 residues. The CDR3 loop is CASSPSKRGGHPDTQYF. Here the CDR3 DNA reads TGTGCCAGCAGCCCATCCAAGCGGGGGGGCCATCCAGATACGCAGTATTTT.

The chain links TRBV7-9 to TRBJ1-1, with D tentatively TRBD1 (6 bases). The CDR3 runs 16 residues. The V end lost 3 bases, the J end lost 5 bases, and 19 bases lay between the germline ends. Germline V lookup: CDR1 SEHNR, CDR2 FQNEAQ (reference sequence). As DNA, the CDR3 is TGTGCCAGCAGCTTGGCCCAGGGCGGGGGGCGGACTGAAGCTTTCTTT. Its protein is CASSLAQGGGRTEAFF.

This clone has a handful of counts. This sequence joins TRBV20-1 and TRBJ2-1, with D possibly matching TRBD1 (5 bases). The V gene lost 5 bases and the J gene lost 9 bases, with 11 bases spanning the gap. Per the germline V gene, CDR1 is DFQATT and CDR2 is SNEGSKA (reference sequence). CDR3 size: 11 residues. The CDR3 region is CSAPQGSEQFF. The CDR3 DNA follows: TGCAGTGCTCCCCAGGGCAGTGAGCAGTTCTTC.

This clone was observed a handful of times. The chain couples TRBV19 to TRBJ1-5; no definite D call. The germline V gene has CDR1 LNHDA and CDR2 SQIVND (reference sequence). This CDR3 is built from 17 residues. Trimming stripped 3 bases from V and 1 base from J, with 16 bases between. The CDR3 DNA sequence: TGTGCCAGTAGTATTGGCGGGCTTATCGGGAGCAATCAGCCCCAGCATTTT. It specifies CASSIGGLIGSNQPQHF.

The chain links TRBV6-5 to TRBJ2-1; possibly TRBD2 for D (5 bases). CDR3 size: 14 residues. Germline CDR1 and CDR2: MNHEY and SVGAGI. The ends were cut back, 6 bases at V and 6 bases at J, with 15 bases in the middle. The CDR3 loop reads CASSPWAAANEQFF. CDR3 in DNA: TGTGCCAGCAGCCCCTGGGCAGCGGCCAATGAGCAGTTCTTC.